Each of the 3 T cell receptor beta chains below was sequenced from the same sample in a study of T cells expressing NK-cell markers. TCRdb reanalyzed the 5' RACE reads, giving one entry per CDR3 protein sequence and no DNA. Found here are roughly 390,000 distinct CDR3 sequences; the top ten clones hold roughly a tenth. Sample: blood T cells: a sorted CD56 or NKG2C T cell subset, CD4+ or CD8+ T cells, or bulk PBMC T cells (not recorded which). All receptors derive from a woman in her forties or fifties in good health.

The chain links TRBV7-8 to TRBJ2-3; TCRdb selects TRBD2, and the lack of DNA leaves this call unchecked. The CDR3 is 16 amino acids. Germline V gene sequence: CDR1 SGHVS, CDR2 FQNEAQ. The chain's CDR3 is CASSWGLAGEPDTQYF.

The J gene is TRBJ2-2, the V gene TRBV4-1; TCRdb selects TRBD1, and the lack of DNA leaves this call unchecked. The CDR3 length is 15 residues. Germline CDR1 MGHRA, CDR2 YSYEKL. CDR3 residues: CASSQDGGTRGELFF.

The genes are TRBV7-2 and TRBJ2-7; as DNA is missing, the TRBD1 call by TCRdb cannot be tested. Germline lookup yields CDR1 SGHTA and CDR2 FQGNSA. The CDR3 has 12 residues. The CDR3: CASSKWAREQYF.